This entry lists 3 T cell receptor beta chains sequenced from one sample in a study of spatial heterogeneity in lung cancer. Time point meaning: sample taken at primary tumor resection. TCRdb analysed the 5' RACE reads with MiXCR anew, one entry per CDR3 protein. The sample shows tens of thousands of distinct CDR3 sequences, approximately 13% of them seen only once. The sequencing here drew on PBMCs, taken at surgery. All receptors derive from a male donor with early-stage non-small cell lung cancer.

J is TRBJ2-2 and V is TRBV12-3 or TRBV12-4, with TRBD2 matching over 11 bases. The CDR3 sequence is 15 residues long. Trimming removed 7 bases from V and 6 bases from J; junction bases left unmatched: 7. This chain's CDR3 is CASNGLAGGAGELFF. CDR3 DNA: TGTGCCAGCAACGGACTAGCGGGCGGAGCCGGGGAGCTGTTTTTT.

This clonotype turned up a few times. Here the CDR3 reads CASSSLTVETQYF. CDR3 nucleotides: TGCGCCAGCAGCTCGTTGACTGTAGAGACCCAGTACTTC. The chain is built from TRBV5-1 and TRBJ2-5; D gene uncertain. Germline CDR1 SGHRS, CDR2 YFSETQ. The CDR3 is made up of 13 amino acids. The germline V and J ends were trimmed by 3 bases and 4 bases, with 10 bases remaining between them.

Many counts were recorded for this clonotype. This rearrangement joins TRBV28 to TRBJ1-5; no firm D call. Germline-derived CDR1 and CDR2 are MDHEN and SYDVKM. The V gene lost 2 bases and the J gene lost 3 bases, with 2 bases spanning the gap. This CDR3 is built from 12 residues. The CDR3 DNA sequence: TGTGCCAGCAGTTTAGACAATCAGCCCCAGCATTTT. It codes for CASSLDNQPQHF.